The rows below give T cell receptor beta chains drawn from one sample of a study of PD-1 blockade in classical Hodgkin lymphoma. Some clones are missing from TCRdb's copy, which holds only in-frame ones; the method was immunoSEQ multiplex PCR. The table includes about 99,000 clones, roughly 76% detected once. This specimen was peripheral blood mononuclear cells (PBMCs), taken before the second cycle of nivolumab. All receptors come from a human donor with classical Hodgkin lymphoma. Each CDR3 is given with its conserved first and last residue. The order of the fields is J gene, D gene, clone size, V gene, CDR3 DNA, CDR3 protein. The D gene is left open where the match is weak. For some rows the clone size is stated as once, few or many, or as a class when expanded; others skip it.

>TRBJ1-1|TRBD1|-|TRBV7-9
TGTGCCAGCAGCAAAGGGACAGGGAACACTGAAGCTTTCTTT
CASSKGTGNTEAFF
>TRBJ2-7|-|once|TRBV11-2
TGTGCCAGCAGCTTCACTCGGGACGGCTCCTACGAGCAGTACTTC
CASSFTRDGSYEQYF
>TRBJ2-7|-|few|TRBV10-3
TGTGCCATCGGGGCGGGACTCCTCTCCTACGAGCAGTACTTC
CAIGAGLLSYEQYF
>TRBJ1-1|-|-|TRBV7-9
TGTGCCAGCAGCTTAGGAGGGGCCACTGAAGCTTTCTTT
CASSLGGATEAFF
>TRBJ2-7|-|-|TRBV18
TGTGCCAGCTCACCACGCGCAGGTGACACCTACGAGCAGTACTTC
CASSPRAGDTYEQYF
>TRBJ1-2|TRBD1|-|TRBV10-1
TGCGCCAGCAGTGAAGGGACAGGGTATGGCTACACCTTC
CASSEGTGYGYTF
>TRBJ2-5|-|-|TRBV18
TGTGCCAGCTCACCGCAAATGGTTGGCGAGACCCAGTACTTC
CASSPQMVGETQYF
>TRBJ1-1|-|-|TRBV6-5
TGTGCCAGCAGTGTAGGGGGGACTGAAGCTTTCTTT
CASSVGGTEAFF
>TRBJ1-2|-|-|TRBV27
TGTGCCAGCAGTTTGAGAGAGAACTATGGCTACACCTTC
CASSLRENYGYTF
>TRBJ2-7|TRBD1|-|TRBV7-2
TGTGCCAGCAGCTTAGCGACAGGGTCAAACTACGAGCAGTACTTC
CASSLATGSNYEQYF